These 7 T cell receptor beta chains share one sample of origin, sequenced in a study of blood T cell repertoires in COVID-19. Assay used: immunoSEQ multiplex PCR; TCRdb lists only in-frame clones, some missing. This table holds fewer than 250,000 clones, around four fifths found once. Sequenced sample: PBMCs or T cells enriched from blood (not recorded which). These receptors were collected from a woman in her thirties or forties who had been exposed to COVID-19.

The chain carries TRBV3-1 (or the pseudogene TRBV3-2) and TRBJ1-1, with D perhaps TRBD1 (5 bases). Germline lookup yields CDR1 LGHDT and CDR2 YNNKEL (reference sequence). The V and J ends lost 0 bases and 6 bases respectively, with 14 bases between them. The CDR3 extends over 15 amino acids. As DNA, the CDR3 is TGTGCCAGCAGCCAAGATGGAGGGGTGTGGGCTGAAGCTTTCTTT. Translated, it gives CASSQDGGVWAEAFF.

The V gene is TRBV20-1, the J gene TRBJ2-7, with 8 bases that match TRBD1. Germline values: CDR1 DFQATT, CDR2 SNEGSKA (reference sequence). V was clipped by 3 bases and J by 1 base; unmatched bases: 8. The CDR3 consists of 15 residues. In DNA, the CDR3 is TGCAGTGCTAGTTACAGGGGGTGGGGATCCTACGAGCAGTACTTC. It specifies CSASYRGWGSYEQYF.

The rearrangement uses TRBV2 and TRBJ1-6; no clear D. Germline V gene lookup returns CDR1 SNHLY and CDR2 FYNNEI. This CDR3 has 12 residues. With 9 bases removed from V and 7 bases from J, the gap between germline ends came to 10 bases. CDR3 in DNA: TGTGCCAGTGGACGGGGAAATTCACCCCTCCACTTT. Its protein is CASGRGNSPLHF. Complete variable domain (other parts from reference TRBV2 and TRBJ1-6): EPEVTQTPSHQVTQMGQEVILRCVPISNHLYFYWYRQILGQKVEFLVSFYNNEISEKSEIFDDQFSVERPDGSNFTLKIRSTKLEDSAMYFCASGRGNSPLHFGNGTRLTVT.

In DNA, the CDR3 is TGTGCCAGCGGTCCCGGGACAGGGGTCGGGCAGTACTTC. Residues: CASGPGTGVGQYF. V and J are TRBV4-2 and TRBJ2-7, with 10 bases matching TRBD1. The CDR3 has 13 amino acids. The V and J ends lost 8 bases and 9 bases, in that order; junction bases with no gene match: 10. Germline V CDR1 and CDR2: LGHNA, YNFKEQ.

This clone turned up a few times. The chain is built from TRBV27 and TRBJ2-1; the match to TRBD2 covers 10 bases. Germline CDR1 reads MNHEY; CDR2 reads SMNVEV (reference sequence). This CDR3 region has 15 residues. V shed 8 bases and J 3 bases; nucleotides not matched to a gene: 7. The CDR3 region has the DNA TGTGCCAGCTCGTCGGTAGCGGGGGGCTACAATGAGCAGTTCTTC. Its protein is CASSSVAGGYNEQFF.

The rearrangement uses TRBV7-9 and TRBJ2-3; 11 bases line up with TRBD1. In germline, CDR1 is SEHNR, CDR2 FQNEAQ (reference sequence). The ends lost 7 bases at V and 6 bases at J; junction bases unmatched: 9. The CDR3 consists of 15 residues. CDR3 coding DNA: TGTGCCAGCACCGACAGGACAGGGGGCGCGGATACGCAGTATTTT. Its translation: CASTDRTGGADTQYF.

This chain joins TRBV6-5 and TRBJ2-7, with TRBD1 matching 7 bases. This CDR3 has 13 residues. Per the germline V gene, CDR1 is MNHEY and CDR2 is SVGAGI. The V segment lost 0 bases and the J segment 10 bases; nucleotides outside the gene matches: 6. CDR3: CASSYSRPGGQYF. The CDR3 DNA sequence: TGTGCCAGCAGTTACTCCCGGCCAGGGGGACAGTACTTC.